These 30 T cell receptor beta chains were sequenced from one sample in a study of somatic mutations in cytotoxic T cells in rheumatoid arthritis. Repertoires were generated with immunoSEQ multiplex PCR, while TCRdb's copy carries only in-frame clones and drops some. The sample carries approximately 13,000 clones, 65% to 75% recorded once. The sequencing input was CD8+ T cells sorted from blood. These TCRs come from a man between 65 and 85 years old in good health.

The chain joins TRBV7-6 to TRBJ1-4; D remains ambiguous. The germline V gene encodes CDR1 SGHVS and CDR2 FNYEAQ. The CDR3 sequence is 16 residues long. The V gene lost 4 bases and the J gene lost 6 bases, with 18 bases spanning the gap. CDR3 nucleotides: TGTGCCAGCAGCTCCCAAGGCGGGAGTTTATATGAAAAACTGTTTTTT. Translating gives CASSSQGGSLYEKLFF.

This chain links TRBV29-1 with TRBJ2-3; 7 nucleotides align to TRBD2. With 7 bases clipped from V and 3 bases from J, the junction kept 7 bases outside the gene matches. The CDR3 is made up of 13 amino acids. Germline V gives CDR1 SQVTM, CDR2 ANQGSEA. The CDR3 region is CSADAGDTDTQYF. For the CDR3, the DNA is TGCAGCGCCGACGCGGGGGATACAGATACGCAGTATTTT.

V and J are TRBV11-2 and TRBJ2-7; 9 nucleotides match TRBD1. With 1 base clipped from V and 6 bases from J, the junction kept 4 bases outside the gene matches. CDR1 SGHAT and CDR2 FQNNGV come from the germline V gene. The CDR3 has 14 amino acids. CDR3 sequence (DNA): TGTGCCAGCAGCTTAGGGACAGGGGTCGGCGAGCAGTACTTC. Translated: CASSLGTGVGEQYF.

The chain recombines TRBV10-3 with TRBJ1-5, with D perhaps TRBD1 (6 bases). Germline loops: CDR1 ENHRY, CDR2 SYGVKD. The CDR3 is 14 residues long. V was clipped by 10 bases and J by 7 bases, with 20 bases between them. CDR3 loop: CATSKGGVEQPQHF. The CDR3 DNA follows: TGTGCCACCTCGAAAGGGGGGGTCGAGCAGCCCCAGCATTTT.

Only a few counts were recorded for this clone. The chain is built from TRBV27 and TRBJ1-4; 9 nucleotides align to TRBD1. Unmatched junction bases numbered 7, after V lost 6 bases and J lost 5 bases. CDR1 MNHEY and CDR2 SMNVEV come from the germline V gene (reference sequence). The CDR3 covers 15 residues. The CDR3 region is CASRLGTGLNEKLFF. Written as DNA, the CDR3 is TGTGCCAGCAGGTTAGGGACAGGGTTAAATGAAAAACTGTTTTTT.

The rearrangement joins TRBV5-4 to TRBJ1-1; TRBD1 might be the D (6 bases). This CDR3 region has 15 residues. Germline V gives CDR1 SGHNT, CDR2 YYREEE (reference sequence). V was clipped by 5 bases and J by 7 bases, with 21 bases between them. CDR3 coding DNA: TGTGCCAGCAGACTCGGTACAGGGCTTCGGGATGAAGCTTTCTTT. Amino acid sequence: CASRLGTGLRDEAFF.

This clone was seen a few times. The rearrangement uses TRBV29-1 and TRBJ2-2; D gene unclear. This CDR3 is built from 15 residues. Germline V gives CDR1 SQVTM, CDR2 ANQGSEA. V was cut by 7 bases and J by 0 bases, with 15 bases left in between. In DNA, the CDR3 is TGCAGCGGTGCCGTCGACACACCGAACACCGGGGAGCTGTTTTTT. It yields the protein CSGAVDTPNTGELFF.

The CDR3 reads CASSYGRLGVDREQYF. The CDR3 nucleotides read TGTGCCAGCAGTTACGGCAGGCTGGGCGTCGATCGCGAGCAGTACTTC. The genes are TRBV6-5 and TRBJ2-7; D remains ambiguous. Trimming cost V 2 bases and J 6 bases, with 20 bases left between them. The CDR3 length is 16 residues. Germline CDR1 is MNHEY and CDR2 is SVGAGI.

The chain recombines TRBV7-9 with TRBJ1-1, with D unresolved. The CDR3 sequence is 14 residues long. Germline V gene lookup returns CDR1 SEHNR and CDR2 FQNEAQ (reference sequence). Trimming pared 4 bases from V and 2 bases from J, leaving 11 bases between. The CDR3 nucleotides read TGTGCCAGCAGCTCATCATTAGGTAACACTGAAGCTTTCTTT. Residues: CASSSSLGNTEAFF.

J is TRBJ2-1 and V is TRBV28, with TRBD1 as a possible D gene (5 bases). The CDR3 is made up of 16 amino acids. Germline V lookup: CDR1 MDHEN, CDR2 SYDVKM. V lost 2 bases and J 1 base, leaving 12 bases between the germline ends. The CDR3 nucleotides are TGTGCCAGCAGTTTAGACAGTATGAGATCCTACAATGAGCAGTTCTTC. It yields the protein CASSLDSMRSYNEQFF.

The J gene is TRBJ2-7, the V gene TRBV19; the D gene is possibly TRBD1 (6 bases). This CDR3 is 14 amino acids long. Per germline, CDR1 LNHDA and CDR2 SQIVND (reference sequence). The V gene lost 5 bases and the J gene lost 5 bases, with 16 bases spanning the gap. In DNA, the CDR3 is TGTGCCAGTAGTCCTGACAGGTTTCTGAACGAGCAGTACTTC. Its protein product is CASSPDRFLNEQYF.

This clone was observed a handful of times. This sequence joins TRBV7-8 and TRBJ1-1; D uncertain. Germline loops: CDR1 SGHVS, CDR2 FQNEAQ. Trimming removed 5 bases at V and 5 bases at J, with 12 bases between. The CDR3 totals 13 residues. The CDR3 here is CASSLGPRTEAFF. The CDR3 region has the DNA TGTGCCAGCAGCCTAGGGCCCAGAACTGAAGCTTTCTTT.

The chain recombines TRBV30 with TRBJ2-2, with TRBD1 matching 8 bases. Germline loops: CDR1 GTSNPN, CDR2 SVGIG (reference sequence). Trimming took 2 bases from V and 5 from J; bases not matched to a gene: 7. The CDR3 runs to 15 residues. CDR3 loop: CAWSPRTGWTGELFF. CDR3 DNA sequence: TGTGCCTGGAGTCCGAGGACAGGGTGGACCGGGGAGCTGTTTTTT.

The CDR3 loop reads CASSLAARAEAFF. The CDR3 DNA follows: TGTGCCAGCAGCTTGGCCGCTAGGGCGGAAGCTTTCTTT. The J gene is TRBJ1-1, the V gene TRBV5-6; D is ambiguous. Trimming removed 0 bases from V and 8 bases from J, with 11 bases in between. This CDR3 has 13 residues. The germline V gene has CDR1 SGHDT and CDR2 YYEEEE.

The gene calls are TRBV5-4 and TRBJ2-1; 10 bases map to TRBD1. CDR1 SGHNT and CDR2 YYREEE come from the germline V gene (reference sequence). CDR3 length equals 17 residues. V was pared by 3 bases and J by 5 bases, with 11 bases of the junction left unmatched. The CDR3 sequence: CASSSEALGTGDNEQFF. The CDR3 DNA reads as TGTGCCAGCAGCTCCGAAGCCCTCGGGACAGGGGACAATGAGCAGTTCTTC.

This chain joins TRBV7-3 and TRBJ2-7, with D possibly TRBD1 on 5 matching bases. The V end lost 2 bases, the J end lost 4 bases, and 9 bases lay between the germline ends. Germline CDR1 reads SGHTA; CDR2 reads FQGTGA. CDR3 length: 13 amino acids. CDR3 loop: CASSLDSHYEQYF. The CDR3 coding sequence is TGTGCCAGCAGCTTAGACAGCCATTACGAGCAGTACTTC.

The CDR3 reads CASSPADGFREQFF. In DNA, the CDR3 is TGCGCCAGCAGCCCGGCGGACGGATTTAGGGAGCAGTTCTTC. This chain links TRBV5-1 with TRBJ2-1; D uncertain. V was trimmed by 4 bases and J by 10 bases, leaving 18 bases between them. This CDR3 region has 14 residues. The germline V gene has CDR1 SGHRS and CDR2 YFSETQ. The full variable domain, completed using reference TRBV5-1 and TRBJ2-1, is KAGVTQTPRYLIKTRGQQVTLSCSPISGHRSVSWYQQTPGQGLQFLFEYFSETQRNKGNFPGRFSGRQFSNSRSEMNVSTLELGDSALYLCASSPADGFREQFFGPGTRLTVL.

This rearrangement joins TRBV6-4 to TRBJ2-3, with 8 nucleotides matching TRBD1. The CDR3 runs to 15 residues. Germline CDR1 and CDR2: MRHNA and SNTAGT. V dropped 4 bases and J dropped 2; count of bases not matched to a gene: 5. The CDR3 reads CASSVVGQATDTQYF. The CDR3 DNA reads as TGTGCCAGCAGTGTGGTGGGACAGGCCACAGATACGCAGTATTTT.

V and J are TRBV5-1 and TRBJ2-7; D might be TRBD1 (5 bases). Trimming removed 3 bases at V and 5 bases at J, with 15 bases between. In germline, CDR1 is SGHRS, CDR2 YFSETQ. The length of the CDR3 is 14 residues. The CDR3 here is CASSYLRGSHEQYF. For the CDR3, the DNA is TGCGCCAGCAGCTACCTTAGGGGTTCCCACGAGCAGTACTTC. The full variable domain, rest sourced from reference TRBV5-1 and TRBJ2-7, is KAGVTQTPRYLIKTRGQQVTLSCSPISGHRSVSWYQQTPGQGLQFLFEYFSETQRNKGNFPGRFSGRQFSNSRSEMNVSTLELGDSALYLCASSYLRGSHEQYFGPGTRLTVT.

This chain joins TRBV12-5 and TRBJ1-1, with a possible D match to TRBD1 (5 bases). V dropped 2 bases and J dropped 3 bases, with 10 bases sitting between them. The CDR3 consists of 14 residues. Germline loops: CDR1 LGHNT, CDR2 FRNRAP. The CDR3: CASGLFGGDTEAFF. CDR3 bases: TGTGCTAGTGGTTTGTTCGGGGGAGACACTGAAGCTTTCTTT.

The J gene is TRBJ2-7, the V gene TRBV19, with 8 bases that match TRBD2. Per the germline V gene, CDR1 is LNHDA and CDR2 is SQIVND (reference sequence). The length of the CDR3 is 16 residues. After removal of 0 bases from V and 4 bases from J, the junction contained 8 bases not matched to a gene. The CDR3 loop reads CASSIDIAGGRYEQYF. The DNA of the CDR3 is TGTGCCAGTAGTATAGATATCGCGGGAGGACGTTACGAGCAGTACTTC.

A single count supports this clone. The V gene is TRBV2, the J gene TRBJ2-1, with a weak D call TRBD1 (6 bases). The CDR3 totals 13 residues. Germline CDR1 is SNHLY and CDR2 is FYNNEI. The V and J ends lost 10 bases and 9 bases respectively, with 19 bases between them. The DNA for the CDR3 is TGTGCCAAAGGGGGTAGCCGTGGTTCTGAGCAGTTCTTC. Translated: CAKGGSRGSEQFF.

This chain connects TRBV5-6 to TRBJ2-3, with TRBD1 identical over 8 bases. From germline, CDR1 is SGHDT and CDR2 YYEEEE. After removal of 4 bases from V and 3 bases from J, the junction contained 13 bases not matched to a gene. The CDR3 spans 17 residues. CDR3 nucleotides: TGTGCCAGCAGCCCGAATCTCGGACAGGGCGGGACAGATACGCAGTATTTT. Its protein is CASSPNLGQGGTDTQYF. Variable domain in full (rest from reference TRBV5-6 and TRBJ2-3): DAGVTQSPTHLIKTRGQQVTLRCSPKSGHDTVSWYQQALGQGPQFIFQYYEEEERQRGNFPDRFSGHQFPNYSSELNVNALLLGDSALYLCASSPNLGQGGTDTQYFGPGTRLTVL.

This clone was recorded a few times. In nucleotides, the CDR3 is TGTGCCAGCAGTTTAATGACGAACACTGAAGCTTTCTTT. Its protein product is CASSLMTNTEAFF. The genes are TRBV27 and TRBJ1-1; D is unclear. Trimming stripped 2 bases from V and 1 base from J, with 5 bases between. There are 13 residues in the CDR3. Germline CDR1 is MNHEY and CDR2 is SMNVEV (reference sequence).

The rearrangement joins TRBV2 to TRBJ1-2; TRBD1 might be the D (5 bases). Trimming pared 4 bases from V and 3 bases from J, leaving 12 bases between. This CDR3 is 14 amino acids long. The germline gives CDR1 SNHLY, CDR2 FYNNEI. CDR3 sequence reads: CASSARGGDYGYTF. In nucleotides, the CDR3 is TGTGCCAGCAGTGCGAGGGGCGGGGACTATGGCTACACCTTC.

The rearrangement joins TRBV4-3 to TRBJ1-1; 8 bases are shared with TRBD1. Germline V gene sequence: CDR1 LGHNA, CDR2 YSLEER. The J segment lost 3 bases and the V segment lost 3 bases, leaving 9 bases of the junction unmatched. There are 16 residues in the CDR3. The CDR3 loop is CASSQIQGAPHTEAFF. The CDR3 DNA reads TGCGCCAGCAGCCAGATTCAGGGGGCGCCCCACACTGAAGCTTTCTTT.

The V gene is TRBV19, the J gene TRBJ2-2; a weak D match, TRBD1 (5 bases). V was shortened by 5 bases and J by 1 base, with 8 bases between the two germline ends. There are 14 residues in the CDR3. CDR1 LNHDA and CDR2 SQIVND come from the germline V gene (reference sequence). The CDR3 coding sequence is TGTGCCAGTAGTTCGCAGGGGAACACCGGGGAGCTGTTTTTT. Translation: CASSSQGNTGELFF.

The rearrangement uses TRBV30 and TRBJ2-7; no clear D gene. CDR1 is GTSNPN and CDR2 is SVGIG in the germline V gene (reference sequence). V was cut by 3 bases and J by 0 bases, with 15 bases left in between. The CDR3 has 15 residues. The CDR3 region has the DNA TGTGCCTGGAGCCCGACCGGGCAGGCCTCCTACGAGCAGTACTTC. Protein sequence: CAWSPTGQASYEQYF.

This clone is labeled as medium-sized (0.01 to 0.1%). The CDR3 is CASSPMASGATYEQYF. CDR3 DNA: TGCGCCAGCAGCCCTATGGCTAGCGGGGCCACCTACGAGCAGTACTTC. The gene calls are TRBV4-1 and TRBJ2-7; TRBD2 agrees at 9 bases. J gave up 2 bases and V 4 bases, and 9 bases lay outside the gene matches. CDR3 size: 16 residues. CDR1 and CDR2 from the germline V gene are MGHRA and YSYEKL.

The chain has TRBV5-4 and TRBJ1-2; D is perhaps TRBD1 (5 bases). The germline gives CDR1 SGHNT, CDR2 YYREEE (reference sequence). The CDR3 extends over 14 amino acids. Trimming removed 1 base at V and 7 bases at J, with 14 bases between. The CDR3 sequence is CASSLWAGLGGYTF. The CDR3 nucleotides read TGTGCCAGCAGCTTGTGGGCAGGGCTTGGTGGCTACACCTTC.